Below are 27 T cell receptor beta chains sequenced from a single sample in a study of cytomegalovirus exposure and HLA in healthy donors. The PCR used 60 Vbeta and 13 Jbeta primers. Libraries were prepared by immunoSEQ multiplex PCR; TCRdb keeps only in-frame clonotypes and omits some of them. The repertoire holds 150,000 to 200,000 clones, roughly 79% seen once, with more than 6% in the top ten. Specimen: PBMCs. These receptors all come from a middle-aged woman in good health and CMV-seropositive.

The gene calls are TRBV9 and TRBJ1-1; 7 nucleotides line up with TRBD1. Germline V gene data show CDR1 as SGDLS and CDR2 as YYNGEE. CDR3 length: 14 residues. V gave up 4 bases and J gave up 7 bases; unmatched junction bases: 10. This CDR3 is CASSLEDRRVEAFF. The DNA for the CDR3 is TGTGCCAGCAGCCTAGAGGACAGGAGGGTTGAAGCTTTCTTT.

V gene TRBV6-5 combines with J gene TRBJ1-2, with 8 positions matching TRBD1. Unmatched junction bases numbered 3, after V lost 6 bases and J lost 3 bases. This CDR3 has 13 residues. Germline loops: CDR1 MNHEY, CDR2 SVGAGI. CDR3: CASRGQEDYGYTF. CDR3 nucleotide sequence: TGTGCCAGCAGGGGACAGGAAGACTATGGCTACACCTTC.

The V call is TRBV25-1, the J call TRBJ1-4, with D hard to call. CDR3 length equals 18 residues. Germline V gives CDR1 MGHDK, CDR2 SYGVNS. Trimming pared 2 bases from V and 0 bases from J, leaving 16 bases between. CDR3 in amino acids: CASSESGPSPATNEKLFF. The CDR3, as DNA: TGTGCCAGCAGTGAAAGTGGGCCCTCGCCTGCAACTAATGAAAAACTGTTTTTT.

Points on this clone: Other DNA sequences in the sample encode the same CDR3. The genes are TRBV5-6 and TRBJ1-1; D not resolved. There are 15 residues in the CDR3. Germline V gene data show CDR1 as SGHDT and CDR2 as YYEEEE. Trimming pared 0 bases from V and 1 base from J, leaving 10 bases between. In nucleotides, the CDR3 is TGTGCCAGCAGCTTGGATCGAGGATCGAACACTGAAGCTTTCTTT. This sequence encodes CASSLDRGSNTEAFF.

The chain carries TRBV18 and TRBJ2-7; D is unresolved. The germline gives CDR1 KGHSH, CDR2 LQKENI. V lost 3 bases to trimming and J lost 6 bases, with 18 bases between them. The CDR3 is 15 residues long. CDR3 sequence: CASSPYKINLGEQYF. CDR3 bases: TGTGCCAGCTCACCTTACAAAATTAACCTTGGCGAGCAGTACTTC.

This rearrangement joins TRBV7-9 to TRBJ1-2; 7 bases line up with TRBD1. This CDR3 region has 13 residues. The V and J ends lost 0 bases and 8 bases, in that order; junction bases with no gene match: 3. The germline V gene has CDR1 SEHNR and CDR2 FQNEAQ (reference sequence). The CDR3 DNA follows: TGTGCCAGCAGCTTAGCGCAGGGGGTCGGCTACACCTTC. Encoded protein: CASSLAQGVGYTF.

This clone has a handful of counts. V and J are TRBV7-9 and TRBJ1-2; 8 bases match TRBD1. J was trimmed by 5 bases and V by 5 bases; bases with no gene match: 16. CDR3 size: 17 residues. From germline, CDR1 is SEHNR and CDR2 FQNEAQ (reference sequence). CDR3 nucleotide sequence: TGTGCCAGCAGCCCATCTTCCCCCACAGGGGGAGAATATGGCTACACCTTC. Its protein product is CASSPSSPTGGEYGYTF.

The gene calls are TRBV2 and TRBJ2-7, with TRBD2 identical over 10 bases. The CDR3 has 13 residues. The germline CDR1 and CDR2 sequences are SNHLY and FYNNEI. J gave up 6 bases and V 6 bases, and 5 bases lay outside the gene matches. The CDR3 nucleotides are TGTGCCAGCAGGCCTAGCGGGGGCCTCGAGCAGTACTTC. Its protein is CASRPSGGLEQYF.

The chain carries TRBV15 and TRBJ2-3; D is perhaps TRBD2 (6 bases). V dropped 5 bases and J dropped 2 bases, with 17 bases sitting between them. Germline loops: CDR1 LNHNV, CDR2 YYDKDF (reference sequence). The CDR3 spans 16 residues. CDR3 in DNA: TGTGCCACCAGCCCGTTACGGCGGGGAGACACAGATACGCAGTATTTT. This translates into CATSPLRRGDTDTQYF. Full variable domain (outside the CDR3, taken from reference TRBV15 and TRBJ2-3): DAMVIQNPRYQVTQFGKPVTLSCSQTLNHNVMYWYQQKSSQAPKLLFHYYDKDFNNEADTPDNFQSRRPNTSFCFLDIRSPGLGDTAMYLCATSPLRRGDTDTQYFGPGTRLTVL.

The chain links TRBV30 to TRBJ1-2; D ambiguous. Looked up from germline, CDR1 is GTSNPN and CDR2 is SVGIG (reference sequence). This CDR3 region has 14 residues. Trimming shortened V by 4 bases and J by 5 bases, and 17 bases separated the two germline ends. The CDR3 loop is CAWTPGHESYGYTF. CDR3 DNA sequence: TGTGCCTGGACTCCGGGTCACGAGAGTTATGGCTACACCTTC.

Written as DNA, the CDR3 is TGCGCCAGCAGCCAAGTACAGGGTAGCAATCAGCCCCAGCATTTT. This encodes CASSQVQGSNQPQHF. V and J are TRBV4-1 and TRBJ1-5; D is possibly TRBD1 (6 bases). Germline loops: CDR1 MGHRA, CDR2 YSYEKL. Trimming took 1 base from V and 0 from J, leaving 7 bases between them. The CDR3 covers 15 residues.

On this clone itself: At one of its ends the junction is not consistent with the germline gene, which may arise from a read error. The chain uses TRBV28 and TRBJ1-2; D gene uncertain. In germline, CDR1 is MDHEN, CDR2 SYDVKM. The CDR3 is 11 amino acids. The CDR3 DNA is TGTGCCAGCAGTTTCTCCGGGAGAGTACTCTTC. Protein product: CASSFSGRVLF.

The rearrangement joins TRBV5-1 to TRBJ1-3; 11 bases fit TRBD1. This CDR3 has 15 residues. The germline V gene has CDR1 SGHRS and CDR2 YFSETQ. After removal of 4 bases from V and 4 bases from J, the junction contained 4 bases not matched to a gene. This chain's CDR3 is CASSRDRGKGNTIYF. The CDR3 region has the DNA TGCGCCAGCAGCCGGGACAGGGGGAAAGGAAACACCATATATTTT.

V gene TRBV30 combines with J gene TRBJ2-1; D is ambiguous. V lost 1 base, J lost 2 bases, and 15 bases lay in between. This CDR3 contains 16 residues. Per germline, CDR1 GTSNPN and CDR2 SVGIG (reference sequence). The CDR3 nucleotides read TGTGCCTGGAGTGGCAACAGTGGTGCGCCCTACAATGAGCAGTTCTTC. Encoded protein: CAWSGNSGAPYNEQFF. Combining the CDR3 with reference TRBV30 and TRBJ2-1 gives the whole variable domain SQTIHQWPATLVQPVGSPLSLECTVEGTSNPNLYWYRQAAGRGLQLLFYSVGIGQISSEVPQNLSASRPQDRQFILSSKKLLLSDSGFYLCAWSGNSGAPYNEQFFGPGTRLTVL.

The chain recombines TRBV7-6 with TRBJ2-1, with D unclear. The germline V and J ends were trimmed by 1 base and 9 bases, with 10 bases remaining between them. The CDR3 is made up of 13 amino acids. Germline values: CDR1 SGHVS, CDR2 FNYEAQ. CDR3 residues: CASSLEFTSEQFF. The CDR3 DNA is TGTGCCAGCAGCTTAGAATTTACGAGTGAGCAGTTCTTC.

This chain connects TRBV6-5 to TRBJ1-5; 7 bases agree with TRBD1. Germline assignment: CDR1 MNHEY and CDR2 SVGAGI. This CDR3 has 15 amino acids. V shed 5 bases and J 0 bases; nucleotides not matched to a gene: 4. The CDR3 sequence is CASSTRTGSNQPQHF. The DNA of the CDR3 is TGTGCCAGCAGTACTCGGACAGGTAGCAATCAGCCCCAGCATTTT.

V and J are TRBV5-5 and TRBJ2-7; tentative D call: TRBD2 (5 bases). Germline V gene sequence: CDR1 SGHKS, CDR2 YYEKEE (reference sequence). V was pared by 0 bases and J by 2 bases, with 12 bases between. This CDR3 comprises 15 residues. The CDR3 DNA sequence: TGTGCCAGCAGCTTGGAGGGAGAAACCACCTACGAGCAGTACTTC. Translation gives CASSLEGETTYEQYF.

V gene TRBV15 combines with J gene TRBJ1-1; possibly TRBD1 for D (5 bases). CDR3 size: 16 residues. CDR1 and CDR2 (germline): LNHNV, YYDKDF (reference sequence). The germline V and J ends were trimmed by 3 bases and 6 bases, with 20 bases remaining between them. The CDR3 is CATSRDVGVISSEAFF. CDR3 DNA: TGTGCCACCAGCAGGGATGTAGGGGTCATTAGTTCTGAAGCTTTCTTT.

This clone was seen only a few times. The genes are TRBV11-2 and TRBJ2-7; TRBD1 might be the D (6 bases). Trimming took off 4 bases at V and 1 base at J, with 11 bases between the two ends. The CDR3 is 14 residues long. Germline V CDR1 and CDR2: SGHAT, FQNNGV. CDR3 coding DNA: TGTGCCAGCAGCTACGACAGGTTTTCCTACGAGCAGTACTTC. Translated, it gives CASSYDRFSYEQYF.

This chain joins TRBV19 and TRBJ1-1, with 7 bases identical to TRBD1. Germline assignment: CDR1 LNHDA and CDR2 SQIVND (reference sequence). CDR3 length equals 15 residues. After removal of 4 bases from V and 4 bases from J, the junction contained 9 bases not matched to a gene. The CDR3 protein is CASSTSTGYLTEAFF. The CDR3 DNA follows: TGTGCCAGTAGTACCTCGACAGGGTATCTCACTGAAGCTTTCTTT.

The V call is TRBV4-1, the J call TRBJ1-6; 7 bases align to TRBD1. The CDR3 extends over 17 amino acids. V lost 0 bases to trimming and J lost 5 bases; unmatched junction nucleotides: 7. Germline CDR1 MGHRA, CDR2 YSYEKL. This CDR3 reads CASSQEAGTVNNSPLHF. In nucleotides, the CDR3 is TGCGCCAGCAGCCAAGAAGCCGGGACAGTTAATAATTCACCCCTCCACTTT.

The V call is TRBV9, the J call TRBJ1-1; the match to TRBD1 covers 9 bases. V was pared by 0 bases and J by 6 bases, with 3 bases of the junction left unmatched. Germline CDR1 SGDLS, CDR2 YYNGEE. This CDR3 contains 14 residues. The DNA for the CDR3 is TGTGCCAGCAGCGTAGAGGGACAGGGATCTGAAGCTTTCTTT. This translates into CASSVEGQGSEAFF.

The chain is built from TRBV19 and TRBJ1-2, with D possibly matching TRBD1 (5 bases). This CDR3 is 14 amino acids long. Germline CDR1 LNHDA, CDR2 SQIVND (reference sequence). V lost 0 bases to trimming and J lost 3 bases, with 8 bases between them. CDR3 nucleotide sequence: TGTGCCAGTAGTATAGATCGGGGGGACTATGGCTACACCTTC. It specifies CASSIDRGDYGYTF.

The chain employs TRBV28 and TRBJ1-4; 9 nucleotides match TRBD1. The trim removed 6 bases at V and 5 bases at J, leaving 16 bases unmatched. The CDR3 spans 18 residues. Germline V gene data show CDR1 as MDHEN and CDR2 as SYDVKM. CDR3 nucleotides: TGTGCCAGCAGCCCAGGGGCGGGACAGGGTGACCACAATGAAAAACTGTTTTTT. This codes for CASSPGAGQGDHNEKLFF.

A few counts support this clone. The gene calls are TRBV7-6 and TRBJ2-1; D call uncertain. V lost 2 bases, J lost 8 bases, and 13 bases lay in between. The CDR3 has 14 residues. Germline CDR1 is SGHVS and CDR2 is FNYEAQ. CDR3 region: CASSLYTRRDEQFF. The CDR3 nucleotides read TGTGCCAGCAGCTTATATACCCGTAGAGATGAGCAGTTCTTC.

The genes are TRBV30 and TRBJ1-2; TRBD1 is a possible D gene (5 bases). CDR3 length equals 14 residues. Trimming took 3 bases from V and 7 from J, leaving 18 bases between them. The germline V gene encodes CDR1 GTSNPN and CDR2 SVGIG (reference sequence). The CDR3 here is CAWRERVSRGGYTF. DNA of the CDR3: TGTGCCTGGAGGGAAAGGGTTTCTAGGGGTGGCTACACCTTC. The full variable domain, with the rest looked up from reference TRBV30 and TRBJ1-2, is SQTIHQWPATLVQPVGSPLSLECTVEGTSNPNLYWYRQAAGRGLQLLFYSVGIGQISSEVPQNLSASRPQDRQFILSSKKLLLSDSGFYLCAWRERVSRGGYTFGSGTRLTVV.

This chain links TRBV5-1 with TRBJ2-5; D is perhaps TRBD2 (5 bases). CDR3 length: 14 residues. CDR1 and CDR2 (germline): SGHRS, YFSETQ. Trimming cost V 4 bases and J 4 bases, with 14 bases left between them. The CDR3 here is CASSPRDSGETQYF. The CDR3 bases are TGCGCCAGCAGCCCCCGGGATTCGGGAGAGACCCAGTACTTC.